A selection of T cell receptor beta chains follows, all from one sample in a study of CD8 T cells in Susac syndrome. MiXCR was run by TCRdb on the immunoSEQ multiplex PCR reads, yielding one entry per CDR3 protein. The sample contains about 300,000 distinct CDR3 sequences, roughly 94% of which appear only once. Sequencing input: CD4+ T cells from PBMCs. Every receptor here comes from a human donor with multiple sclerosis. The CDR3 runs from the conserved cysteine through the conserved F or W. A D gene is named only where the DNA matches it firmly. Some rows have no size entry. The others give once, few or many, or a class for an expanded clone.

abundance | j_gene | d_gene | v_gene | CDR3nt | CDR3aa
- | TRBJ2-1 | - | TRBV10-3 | TGTGCCATCAGTGGTAGGAGCGGTTCCTACAATGAGCAGTTCTTC | CAISGRSGSYNEQFF
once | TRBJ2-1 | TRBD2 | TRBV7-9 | TGTGCCAGCAGCCGCACGATCGCTAGCGGGACGTCCAATGAGCAGTTCTTC | CASSRTIASGTSNEQFF
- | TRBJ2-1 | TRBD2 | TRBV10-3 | TGTGCCATCAGTTCTAGCGGGGGGGGCTCCTACAATGAGCAGTTCTTC | CAISSSGGGSYNEQFF
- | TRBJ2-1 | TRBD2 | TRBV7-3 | TGTGCCAGCAGCTCCACGTCGGGGGGTACTATCAATGAGCAGTTCTTC | CASSSTSGGTINEQFF
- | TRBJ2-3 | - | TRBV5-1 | TGCGCCAGCAGCCCCGGGGGACCTCGCACAGATACGCAGTATTTT | CASSPGGPRTDTQYF
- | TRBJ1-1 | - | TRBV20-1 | TGCAGTGCTAGCTCCAGGACTAACACTGAAGCTTTCTTT | CSASSRTNTEAFF
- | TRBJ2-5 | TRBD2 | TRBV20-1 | TGCAGTGCTAGAGGGGGAGGGCTAGCGGGCCTCCAAGAGACCCAGTACTTC | CSARGGGLAGLQETQYF
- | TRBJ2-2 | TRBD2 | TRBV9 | TGTGCCAGCAGCCGCTCTCGTCGGGAGGGCCATGTCGGGGAGCTGTTTTTT | CASSRSRREGHVGELFF
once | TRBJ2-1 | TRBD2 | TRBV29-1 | TGCAGCGGGGAAGCGGGGCCCATCTTGAATGAGCAGTTCTTC | CSGEAGPILNEQFF
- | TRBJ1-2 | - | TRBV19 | TGTGCCAGTAGTATCCAGACACCGGCGGCGGCTATTAATGGCTACACCTTC | CASSIQTPAAAINGYTF
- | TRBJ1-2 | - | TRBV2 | TGTGCCAGCAGAGTCTCAGGGCCAGATGGCTACACCTTC | CASRVSGPDGYTF
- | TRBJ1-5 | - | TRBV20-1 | TGCTCTGTCGGGGGTTTGGCTCCCCAGCATTTT | CSVGGLAPQHF
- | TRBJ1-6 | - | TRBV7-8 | TGTGCCAGCAGCTTAGCGTCGGGACTTAGCTCCTATAATTCACCCCTCCACTTT | CASSLASGLSSYNSPLHF
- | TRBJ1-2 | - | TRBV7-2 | TGTGCCAGCAGCCGCGGAGGATTACTGAGGGGCTACACCTTC | CASSRGGLLRGYTF
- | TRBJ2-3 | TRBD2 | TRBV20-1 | TGCAGTGCTTACTCCGGGACTAGCGACACAGATACGCAGTATTTT | CSAYSGTSDTDTQYF
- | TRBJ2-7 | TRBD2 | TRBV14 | TGTGCCAGCAGCCCAGCGGGGGGGTACTACGAGCAGTACTTC | CASSPAGGYYEQYF
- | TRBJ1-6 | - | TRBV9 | TGTGCCAGCAGCGTAGGATGGGGGGACGGCAGCTCCTATAATTCACCCCTCCACTTT | CASSVGWGDGSSYNSPLHF
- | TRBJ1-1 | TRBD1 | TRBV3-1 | TGTGCCAGCAGCCGTGGACAGGGAGGAACTGAAGCTTTCTTT | CASSRGQGGTEAFF
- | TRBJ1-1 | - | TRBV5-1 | TGCGCCAGCAGCTGGGAGGTAGGGAACACTGAAGCTTTCTTT | CASSWEVGNTEAFF
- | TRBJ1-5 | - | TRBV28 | TGTGCCAGCAGTTGGTGGAGCTCAACTCTTAGCAATCAGCCCCAGCATTTT | CASSWWSSTLSNQPQHF
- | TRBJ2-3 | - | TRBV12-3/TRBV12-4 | TGTGCCAGCGCTCCCGGTCGGCTCTCTAGCAGCCGCACAGATACGCAGTATTTT | CASAPGRLSSSRTDTQYF
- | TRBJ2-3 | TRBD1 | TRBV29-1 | TGCAGCGTTGAAGCCCGGGACAGGGGGTCAGATACGCAGTATTTT | CSVEARDRGSDTQYF
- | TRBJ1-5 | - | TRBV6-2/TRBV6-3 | TGTGCCAGCAGTTATTTGTTGTCAGTGAACAATCAGCCCCAGCATTTT | CASSYLLSVNNQPQHF
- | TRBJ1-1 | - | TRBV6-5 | TGTGCCAGCAGTTACCAGGCCGGGCGGGGACGGTTGGACACTGAAGCTTTCTTT | CASSYQAGRGRLDTEAFF
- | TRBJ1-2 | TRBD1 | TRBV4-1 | TGCGCCAGCAGCCAGGACAGGTTTGCTAACTATGGCTACACCTTC | CASSQDRFANYGYTF
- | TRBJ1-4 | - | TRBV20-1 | TGCAGTGCTGCGCACCCGGGTAATGAAAAACTGTTTTTT | CSAAHPGNEKLFF
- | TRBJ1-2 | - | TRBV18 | TGTGCCAGCTCACCACCGAGTTTCTCGTATGGCTACACCTTC | CASSPPSFSYGYTF
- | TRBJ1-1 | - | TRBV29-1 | TGCAGCGTTGAAGGGACCCCTAACACTGAAGCTTTCTTT | CSVEGTPNTEAFF
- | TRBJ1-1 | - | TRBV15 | TGTGCCACCAGCAGACCTGTTTCCCCGTCGGACACTGAAGCTTTCTTT | CATSRPVSPSDTEAFF
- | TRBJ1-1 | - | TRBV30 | TGTGCCTGGAGCGGACAGATTATGAGTTTCGCTTTCTTT | CAWSGQIMSFAFF
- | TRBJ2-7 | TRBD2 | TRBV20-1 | TGCAGTGCTAGAGGGAGACTAGCAGGCTCCTACGAGCAGTACTTC | CSARGRLAGSYEQYF
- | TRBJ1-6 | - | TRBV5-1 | TGCGCCAGCAGGATGGGTGATTATAATTCACCCCTCCACTTT | CASRMGDYNSPLHF
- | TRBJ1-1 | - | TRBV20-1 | TGCAGTGCTAGGCGCGACATGAACACTGAAGCTTTCTTT | CSARRDMNTEAFF
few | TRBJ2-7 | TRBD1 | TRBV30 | TGTGCCTGGAGCGCCGGGACAGGGGGTAACGAGCAGTACTTC | CAWSAGTGGNEQYF
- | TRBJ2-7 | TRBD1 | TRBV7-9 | TGTGCCAGCAGCTTAGCGTGGCAGGGGGCTTACGAGCAGTACTTC | CASSLAWQGAYEQYF
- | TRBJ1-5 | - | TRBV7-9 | TGTGCCAGCAGCTTGTGGGGTTCAGGGCCTAATCAGCCCCAGCATTTT | CASSLWGSGPNQPQHF
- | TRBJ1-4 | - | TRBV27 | TGTGCCAGCAGTTTATCGATTACCCCCAACGAAAAACTGTTTTTT | CASSLSITPNEKLFF
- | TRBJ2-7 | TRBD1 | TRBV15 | TGTGCCACCAGCACCTACCTAACCAGGGGGTCCGAGCAGTACTTC | CATSTYLTRGSEQYF